A single sample gave rise to the 13 T cell receptor beta chains below, sequenced in a study of PD-1 blockade in classical Hodgkin lymphoma (dated by TCRdb to 2019 to 2021). The library came from the immunoSEQ multiplex PCR assay. TCRdb re-hosts the immuneACCESS table, in-frame sequences only. Its copies lack some clones; in the studies checked, an unresolved V gene accounts for under half of them, and the cause for the rest is not known. For this sample the table gives about 97,000 clones, of which roughly 91% were detected only once. Of the sample, approximately 6.3% falls within the top ten clones. This specimen's time point label, per the study, means: cycle 2 day 1 (C2D1) of nivolumab. All trial patients had relapsed after autologous stem cell transplantation, with cohorts A, B and C differing in prior brentuximab vedotin exposure. The sample here was peripheral blood mononuclear cells (PBMCs), taken before the second cycle of nivolumab. The receptors were gathered from a human donor with classical Hodgkin lymphoma.

This clone was seen a single time. The chain joins TRBV7-2 to TRBJ2-3; 7 nucleotides line up with TRBD2. The ends lost 3 bases at V and 2 bases at J; junction bases unmatched: 5. Looked up from germline, CDR1 is SGHTA and CDR2 is FQGNSA. CDR3 length equals 15 residues. CDR3 protein: CASSLERGSTDTQYF. The CDR3 DNA reads as TGTGCCAGCAGCTTGGAGCGGGGATCCACAGATACGCAGTATTTT.

The chain has TRBV13 and TRBJ2-3, with a weak D call TRBD2 (5 bases). Trimming left V 1 base short and J 2 bases short, with 10 bases between. CDR1 PRHDT and CDR2 FYEKMQ come from the germline V gene (reference sequence). The CDR3 is 15 residues long. This chain's CDR3 is CASSLAGLYTDTQYF. CDR3 coding DNA: TGTGCCAGCAGCTTAGCCGGACTGTACACAGATACGCAGTATTTT.

The chain uses TRBV13 and TRBJ2-2, with TRBD1 identical over 9 bases. The germline gives CDR1 PRHDT, CDR2 FYEKMQ (reference sequence). The CDR3 is made up of 15 amino acids. Trimming took 4 bases from V and 1 from J; bases not matched to a gene: 1. CDR3 region: CASSWDRVNTGELFF. The DNA of the CDR3 is TGTGCCAGCAGCTGGGACAGGGTGAACACCGGGGAGCTGTTTTTT.

For the CDR3, the DNA is TGCGCCAGCGGTACCGGGACAGGGGGCTTCAATCAGCCCCAGCATTTT. Protein: CASGTGTGGFNQPQHF. The rearrangement joins TRBV23-1 to TRBJ1-5; 12 bases map to TRBD1. TRBV23-1 is given ORF status, its function remaining uncertain. The CDR3 loop spans 16 amino acids. V shed 8 bases and J 3 bases; nucleotides not matched to a gene: 8.

The chain has TRBV29-1 and TRBJ1-1, with D unresolved. This CDR3 is 11 amino acids long. Germline CDR1 SQVTM, CDR2 ANQGSEA. Trimming took off 6 bases at V and 4 bases at J, with 9 bases between the two ends. The CDR3 protein is CSVAMGTEAFF. CDR3 nucleotides: TGCAGCGTAGCTATGGGCACTGAAGCTTTCTTT.

The table lists this clone with a count of one. The rearrangement uses TRBV6-4 and TRBJ1-5; tentative D call: TRBD1 (5 bases). Trimming stripped 6 bases from V and 0 bases from J, with 21 bases between. CDR3 length equals 18 residues. In germline, CDR1 is MRHNA, CDR2 SNTAGT. The CDR3 protein is CASRAGTELSYSNQPQHF. The DNA for the CDR3 is TGTGCCAGCAGGGCCGGGACCGAGCTATCTTATAGCAATCAGCCCCAGCATTTT.

V gene TRBV5-1 combines with J gene TRBJ1-4; D gene uncertain. The CDR3 extends over 13 amino acids. Germline V gene lookup returns CDR1 SGHRS and CDR2 YFSETQ. The germline V and J ends were trimmed by 0 bases and 13 bases, with 13 bases remaining between them. Written as DNA, the CDR3 is TGCGCCAGCAGCTTGGTTGAAAGGGAGGCACTGTTTTTT. Translated: CASSLVEREALFF. Complete variable domain (other parts from reference TRBV5-1 and TRBJ1-4): KAGVTQTPRYLIKTRGQQVTLSCSPISGHRSVSWYQQTPGQGLQFLFEYFSETQRNKGNFPGRFSGRQFSNSRSEMNVSTLELGDSALYLCASSLVEREALFFGSGTQLSVL.

The CDR3 region has the DNA TGTGCCAGCAGCTTGGGGAAAATCGTCTATGGCTACACCTTC. The encoded protein is CASSLGKIVYGYTF. This chain uses TRBV5-6 with TRBJ1-2, with D unresolved. CDR1 and CDR2 from the germline V gene are SGHDT and YYEEEE. Trimming pared 0 bases from V and 4 bases from J, leaving 10 bases between. This CDR3 is built from 14 residues.

This chain joins TRBV5-6 and TRBJ2-5, with D perhaps matching TRBD1 (5 bases). V lost 2 bases, J lost 2 bases, and 13 bases lay in between. Germline-derived CDR1 and CDR2 are SGHDT and YYEEEE. There are 15 residues in the CDR3. The CDR3, as DNA: TGTGCCAGCAGCTTCCTTGTGACAGCTCAAGAGACCCAGTACTTC. Its protein is CASSFLVTAQETQYF.

This chain joins TRBV14 and TRBJ2-1, with 10 bases that match TRBD2. V lost 0 bases to trimming and J lost 3 bases; unmatched junction nucleotides: 8. Looked up from germline, CDR1 is SGHDN and CDR2 is FVKESK. The CDR3 has 18 residues. The DNA of the CDR3 is TGTGCCAGCAGCCAAGATCGGGCTAGCGGGGGAATCTACAATGAGCAGTTCTTC. Protein sequence: CASSQDRASGGIYNEQFF. Full variable domain (remainder filled in from reference TRBV14 and TRBJ2-1): EAGVTQFPSHSVIEKGQTVTLRCDPISGHDNLYWYRRVMGKEIKFLLHFVKESKQDESGMPNNRFLAERTGGTYSTLKVQPAELEDSGVYFCASSQDRASGGIYNEQFFGPGTRLTVL.

This chain links TRBV27 with TRBJ2-5, with a possible D match to TRBD1 (5 bases). This CDR3 spans 16 amino acids. V was pared by 6 bases and J by 1 base, with 18 bases between. Germline V gene sequence: CDR1 MNHEY, CDR2 SMNVEV (reference sequence). The CDR3 DNA sequence: TGTGCCAGCAGGGGCCCTAACAGGTTCTCCCAAGAGACCCAGTACTTC. Its translation is CASRGPNRFSQETQYF.

The J gene is TRBJ1-5, the V gene TRBV11-2; D call uncertain. Trimming took off 0 bases at V and 5 bases at J, with 5 bases between the two ends. CDR1 and CDR2 from the germline V gene are SGHAT and FQNNGV. The CDR3 has 13 residues. CDR3 in DNA: TGTGCCAGCAGCTTAGATTTGGATCAGCCCCAGCATTTT. Protein sequence: CASSLDLDQPQHF.

The CDR3 DNA follows: TGTGCCAGCAGCCGAAGCGGGGGGGCCGTAAAGACCCAGTACTTC. Its translation: CASSRSGGAVKTQYF. J is TRBJ2-5 and V is TRBV7-9; 10 bases align to TRBD2. The germline V gene encodes CDR1 SEHNR and CDR2 FQNEAQ (reference sequence). Germline trimming cut 5 bases from V and 6 bases from J; bases unmatched to any gene: 9. The CDR3 is 15 residues long.